This paragraph covers one T cell receptor beta chain sequence. These data come from a study of cytomegalovirus exposure and HLA in healthy donors. Researchers ran the PCR with 60 Vbeta and 13 Jbeta primers. Clones were read by immunoSEQ multiplex PCR, and TCRdb kept only the in-frame ones, dropping some. The sample includes just under 150,000 clones, 80% to 85% of them seen just once. This CDR3 has 15 amino acids. The germline gives CDR1 MDHEN, CDR2 SYDVKM. The V gene end was trimmed by 5 bases and the J gene end by 8 bases; junction bases not matched to a gene: 8. This TCR was recovered from a woman aged 25-40 years in good health and CMV-seronegative. The chain recombines TRBV28 with TRBJ1-3; 11 nucleotides line up with TRBD1. Sample: PBMCs. The CDR3 sequence is CASSPRTGGLDTIYF. The CDR3 nucleotides are TGTGCCAGCAGTCCTCGGACAGGGGGCTTGGACACCATATATTTT.